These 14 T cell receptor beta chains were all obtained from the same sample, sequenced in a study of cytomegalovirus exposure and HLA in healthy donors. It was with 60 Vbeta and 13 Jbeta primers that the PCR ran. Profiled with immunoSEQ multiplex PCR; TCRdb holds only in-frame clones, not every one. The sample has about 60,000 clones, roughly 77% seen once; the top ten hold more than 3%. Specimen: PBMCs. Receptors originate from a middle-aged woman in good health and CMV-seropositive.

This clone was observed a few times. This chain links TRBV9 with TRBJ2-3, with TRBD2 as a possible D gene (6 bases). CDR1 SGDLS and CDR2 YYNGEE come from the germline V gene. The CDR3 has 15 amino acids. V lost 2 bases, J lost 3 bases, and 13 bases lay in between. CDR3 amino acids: CASSVAVLATDTQYF. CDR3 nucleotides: TGTGCCAGCAGCGTCGCAGTACTAGCAACAGATACGCAGTATTTT.

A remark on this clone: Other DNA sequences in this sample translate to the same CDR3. In DNA form, the CDR3 reads TGCGCCAGCAGCCCGGCAGGGGGCTACACTGAAGCTTTCTTT. It encodes CASSPAGGYTEAFF. The chain joins TRBV5-1 to TRBJ1-1, with TRBD1 identical over 8 bases. CDR1 is SGHRS and CDR2 is YFSETQ in the germline V gene. The CDR3 consists of 14 residues. The V gene end was trimmed by 4 bases and the J gene end by 3 bases; junction bases not matched to a gene: 5.

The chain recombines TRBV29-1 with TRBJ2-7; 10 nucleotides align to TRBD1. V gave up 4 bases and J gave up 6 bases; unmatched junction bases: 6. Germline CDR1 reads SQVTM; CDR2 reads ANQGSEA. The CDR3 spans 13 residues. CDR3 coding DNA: TGCAGCGTTGTCGGGACAGGGGAGAGCGAGCAGTACTTC. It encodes CSVVGTGESEQYF.

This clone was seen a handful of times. CDR3 DNA sequence: TGCGCCAGCACTAGCAACAATGAGCAGTTCTTC. It is translated as CASTSNNEQFF. This chain connects TRBV4-1 to TRBJ2-1; D perhaps matches TRBD2 (5 bases). V lost 7 bases and J 5 bases, leaving 6 bases between the germline ends. CDR1 MGHRA and CDR2 YSYEKL come from the germline V gene. This CDR3 spans 11 amino acids.

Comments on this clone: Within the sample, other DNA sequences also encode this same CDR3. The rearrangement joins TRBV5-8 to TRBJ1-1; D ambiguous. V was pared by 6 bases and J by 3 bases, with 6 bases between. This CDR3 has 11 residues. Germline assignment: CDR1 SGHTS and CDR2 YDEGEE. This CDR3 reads CASTQYTEAFF. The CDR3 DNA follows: TGTGCCAGCACCCAGTACACTGAAGCTTTCTTT.

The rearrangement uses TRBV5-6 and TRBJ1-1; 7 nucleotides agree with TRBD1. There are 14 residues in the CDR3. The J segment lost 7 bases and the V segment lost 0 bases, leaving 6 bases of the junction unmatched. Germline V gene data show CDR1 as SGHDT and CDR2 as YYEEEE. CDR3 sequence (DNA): TGTGCCAGCAGCTTGGGGGTAGGGGACAGTGAAGCTTTCTTT. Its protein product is CASSLGVGDSEAFF.

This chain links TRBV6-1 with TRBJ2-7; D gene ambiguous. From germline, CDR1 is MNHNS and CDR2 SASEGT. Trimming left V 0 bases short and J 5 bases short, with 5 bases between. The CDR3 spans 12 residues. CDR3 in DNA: TGTGCCAGCAGTGAAGCGGGCAACGAGCAGTACTTC. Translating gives CASSEAGNEQYF.

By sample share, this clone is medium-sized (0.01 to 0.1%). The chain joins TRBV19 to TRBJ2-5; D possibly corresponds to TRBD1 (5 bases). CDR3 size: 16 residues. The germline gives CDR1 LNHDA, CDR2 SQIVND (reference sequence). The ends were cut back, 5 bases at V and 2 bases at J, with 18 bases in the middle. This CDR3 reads CASSLAGQGSQETQYF. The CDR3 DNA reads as TGTGCCAGTAGTCTGGCCGGGCAGGGCTCGCAAGAGACCCAGTACTTC.

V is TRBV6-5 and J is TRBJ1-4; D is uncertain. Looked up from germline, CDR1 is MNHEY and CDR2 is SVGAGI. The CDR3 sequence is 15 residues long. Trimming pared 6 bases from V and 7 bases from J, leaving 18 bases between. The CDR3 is CASSPGNSGGEKLFF. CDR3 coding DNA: TGTGCCAGCAGCCCCGGCAACTCGGGAGGTGAAAAACTGTTTTTT.

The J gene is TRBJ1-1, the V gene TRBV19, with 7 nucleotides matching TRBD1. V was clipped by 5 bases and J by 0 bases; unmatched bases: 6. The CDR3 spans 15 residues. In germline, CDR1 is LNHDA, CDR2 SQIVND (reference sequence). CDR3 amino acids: CASSLGTAMNTEAFF. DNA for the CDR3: TGTGCCAGTAGTCTCGGGACAGCCATGAACACTGAAGCTTTCTTT.

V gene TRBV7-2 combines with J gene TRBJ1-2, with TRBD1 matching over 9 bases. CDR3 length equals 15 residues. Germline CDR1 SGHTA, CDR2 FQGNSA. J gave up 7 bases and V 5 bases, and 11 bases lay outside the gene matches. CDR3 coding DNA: TGTGCCAGCAGCCGCAGTACAGGGGGCAGGGGTGGCTACACCTTC. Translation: CASSRSTGGRGGYTF.

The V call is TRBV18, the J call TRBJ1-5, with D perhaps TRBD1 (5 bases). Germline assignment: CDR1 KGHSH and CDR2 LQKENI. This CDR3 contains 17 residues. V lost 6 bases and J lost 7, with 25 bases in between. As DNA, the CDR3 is TGTGCCAGCTCGCACGGGACTGTGCAGGGTTCGGACCAGCCCCAGCATTTT. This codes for CASSHGTVQGSDQPQHF.

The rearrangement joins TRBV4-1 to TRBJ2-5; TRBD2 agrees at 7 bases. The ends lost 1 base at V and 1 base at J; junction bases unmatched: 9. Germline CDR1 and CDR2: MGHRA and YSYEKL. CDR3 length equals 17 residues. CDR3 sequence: CASSQGGQGGRQETQYF. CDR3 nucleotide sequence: TGCGCCAGCAGCCAAGGTGGGCAGGGAGGGCGCCAAGAGACCCAGTACTTC.

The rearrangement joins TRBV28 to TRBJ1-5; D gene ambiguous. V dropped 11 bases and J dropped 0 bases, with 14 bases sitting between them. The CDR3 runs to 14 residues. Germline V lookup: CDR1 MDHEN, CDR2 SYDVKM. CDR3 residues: CAGRRHGSNQPQHF. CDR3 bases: TGTGCCGGCCGCCGACACGGTAGCAATCAGCCCCAGCATTTT.